This T cell receptor (beta chain) was retrieved from a study of T cell clones after liver transplantation. Study as a whole: Pre-transplant mixed lymphocyte reactions yielded third-party-reactive TCRbeta sequences as comparators for graft-donor-reactive sequences. Subjects received no induction therapy and standard immunosuppression until randomization at 12-24 months post-transplant.

The CDR3 extends over 13 amino acids. V shed 5 bases, J shed 2 bases, and the junction held 0 bases outside the gene matches. Per germline, CDR1 SGHAT and CDR2 FQNNGV. Repertoires were generated with immunoSEQ multiplex PCR, while TCRdb's copy carries only in-frame clones and drops some. The table includes around 110,000 clones, approximately 90% detected once. The receptor comes from a human patient who received a liver transplant. T cells may partly derive from the graft donor. The sample here was CD4+ T cells from blood, taken 12 months after liver transplant. V gene TRBV11-2 combines with J gene TRBJ1-2, with 9 bases identical to TRBD1. The CDR3 region is CASSGTGNYGYTF. CDR3 nucleotides: TGTGCCAGCAGCGGGACAGGGAACTATGGCTACACCTTC.